This T cell receptor (beta chain) appears in the sequencing data of a study of control samples from healthy donors and cancer patients. The table came from immunoSEQ multiplex PCR; TCRdb's copy has only in-frame clones and leaves some out. The sample consists of approximately 150,000 clones, roughly nine tenths of them appearing once. Comments on this clone: Other nucleotide sequences in the sample specify the same CDR3.

The CDR3 has 14 residues. Germline CDR1 MNHNY, CDR2 SVGAGI (reference sequence). V lost 2 bases, J lost 6 bases, and 12 bases lay in between. The TCR sequence derives from a man aged 25-40 years in good health. The sequencing input was blood. The rearrangement joins TRBV6-6 to TRBJ2-3; the D is unclear. CDR3 residues: CASSYGRDWDTQYF. The CDR3 DNA is TGTGCCAGCAGTTACGGACGTGATTGGGATACGCAGTATTTT.